This TCR beta chain was found in a study of shared clonotypes between healthy human individuals. Background on the study: Sampling drew on donors who were a couple of women and a few men aged 18 to 49. Each donor contributed plates that comprised three CD4 naive, three CD4 memory, two CD8 naive and one CD8 memory. Points from the study as a whole: Sequencing depth was a factor that was expected to affect clonotype sharing among donors. Among several donors, roughly 5.4% of naive CD4 clonotypes were found in common.

TCRdb's table, derived via immunoSEQ multiplex PCR, lists solely in-frame clones and lacks some. The table has over a million clones, roughly 96% seen once. Notes on this clone: The antigen remains unidentified.

CDR1 and CDR2 (germline): KGHSH, LQKENI. The V end was cut by 2 bases, the J end by 1 base, with 9 bases between. CDR3 length equals 15 residues. The clonotype originates from a man aged 25-45 years in good health. The sequencing input was naive CD4+ T cells sorted from blood. Subset in this sample: CD45RA+ positively selected. The gene calls are TRBV18 and TRBJ2-1, with D hard to call. The CDR3 region is CASSPRTPSYNEQFF. For the CDR3, the DNA is TGTGCCAGCTCACCAAGGACGCCATCCTACAATGAGCAGTTCTTC.